This T cell receptor beta chain was observed in a study of metastatic and nonmetastatic thyroid tumors. Study summary: The study looked at repertoires side by side in blood and in tumor or nodule tissue from malignant and benign thyroid patients.

This clone was observed a few times. Its matching antigen is unknown. Germline V gene sequence: CDR1 DFQATT, CDR2 SNEGSKA (reference sequence). The CDR3 runs 14 residues. V shed 1 base, J shed 4 bases, and the junction held 6 bases outside the gene matches. Not a single patient had been given any form of treatment at any point before undergoing thyroid surgery. Study findings and constraints: Versus benign nodules, malignant thyroid tumors reportedly had significantly higher TCR beta diversity, in blood and tumor.

MiXCR re-clonotyped the PCR reads for TCRdb. This repertoire shows 32,000 or so clones, about 18% found once; its top ten account for roughly 6.2%. The clonotype was recovered from a male donor with papillary thyroid cancer or a benign thyroid nodule (not recorded which). Some clones in this sample may be carry-over from other donors' samples. Sequenced sample: blood. The J gene is TRBJ2-7, the V gene TRBV20-1, with 8 bases aligning to TRBD1. CDR3 sequence (DNA): TGCAGTGCTAGAGGGCCAGGGGGCGGGTACGAGCAGTACTTC. Translation gives CSARGPGGGYEQYF.